The sequence of this T cell receptor (beta chain) was determined in a study of T-cell memory formation after mild COVID-19. About the research overall: Clusters were largely donor specific.

The CDR3 runs to 11 residues. V gave up 2 bases and J gave up 5 bases, with 3 bases separating them. Per the germline V gene, CDR1 is SGHTA and CDR2 is FQGNSA. Concerning this clonotype itself: Its target is unknown.

TCRdb re-called the 5' RACE reads with MiXCR, one entry per CDR3 protein. In the table there are hundreds of thousands of distinct CDR3 sequences, approximately 19% of which are singletons. Study findings and constraints: Chiefly within CM and EM were the contracting CD4+ clones; CD8+ ones were within EMRA. The authors left the SARS-CoV-2 specificity of second-wave clones peaking on day 37 unconfirmed. Some responding clones appeared in pre-infection memory, suggesting cross-reactive memory joined.

Sequenced sample: PBMCs or a T cell subset sorted from them (not recorded which). V is TRBV7-2 and J is TRBJ1-1; D ambiguous. The sequence derives from a man aged 18 to 30 who had mild COVID-19 (a few samples of this study predate the infection). Cell type and time point are not known. The CDR3 sequence is CASSLKTEAFF. CDR3 nucleotide sequence: TGTGCCAGCAGCTTAAAGACTGAAGCTTTCTTT. Supplemented by reference TRBV7-2 and TRBJ1-1, the full variable domain reads GAGVSQSPSNKVTEKGKDVELRCDPISGHTALYWYRQSLGQGLEFLIYFQGNSAPDKSGLPSDRFSAERTGGSVSTLTIQRTQQEDSAVYLCASSLKTEAFFGQGTRLTVV.